This T cell receptor delta chain derives from a study of Vδ1+ human thymocytes. Regarding the study as a whole: Thymic TRG and TRD repertoires appeared highly polyclonal, with Gaussian CDR3 length distributions. Unlike peripheral blood Vdelta1+ controls, thymic delta-chain sequences included 20% to 25% Vdelta2 and few Vdelta3. Bulk repertoire data may be misinterpreted because of unexpected Vdelta2 sequences.

RNA was extracted from the cells and then reverse transcribed. Pooled V-gene forward primers with one constant-region reverse primer generated the CDR3 amplicons by multiplex PCR. TCRdb fed the multiplex PCR reads into CATT to redo clone calling. The table lists about 58,000 delta-chain clones, more than 12% of them singletons. About this clone: The antigen remains undetermined.

Sorted Vdelta1+ thymocytes were about 97% to 99.6% pure. Germline CDR1 and CDR2: TSWWSYY and QGS. Trimming left V 0 bases short and J 1 base short, with 48 bases between. CDR3 length: 28 amino acids. The receptor comes from a girl under two years old who had congenital heart surgery. The rearrangement joins TRDV1 to TRDJ1, with D possibly matching TRDD3 (6 bases). The sequenced sample consisted of Vdelta1+ gamma-delta thymocytes from the thymus. The subset is: FACS-sorted CD3+ TCRalphabeta- TCRVdelta1+ TCRVdelta2- thymocytes. The CDR3 loop reads CALGELAREMYGKTATRALRGFTDKLIF. The DNA for the CDR3 is TGTGCTCTTGGGGAACTCGCCCGCGAGATGTATGGGAAAACTGCTACGAGGGCGCTGAGGGGATTCACCGATAAACTCATCTTT.